This T cell receptor (beta chain) was retrieved from a study of CD8+CD57+ T cells in acquired aplastic anemia. Using genomic DNA as the template, TCR beta VDJ and CDR3 profiling was carried out. TCRdb redid the calling of the reads with MiXCR, one entry per CDR3 protein. The data show approximately 200,000 distinct CDR3 sequences, 61% seen once. CDR1 is SGHTA and CDR2 is FQGNSA in the germline V gene. The CDR3 covers 12 residues. V was trimmed by 1 base and J by 7 bases, leaving 6 bases between them. The sequenced sample consisted of sorted CD4+, CD8+, or CD8+CD57+ T cells (not recorded which) from PBMCs. The receptor comes from a human donor in good health. V gene TRBV7-2 combines with J gene TRBJ2-3, with D unclear. Here the CDR3 reads CASSLDSYTQYF. CDR3 DNA: TGTGCCAGCAGCTTAGATTCATATACGCAGTATTTT.